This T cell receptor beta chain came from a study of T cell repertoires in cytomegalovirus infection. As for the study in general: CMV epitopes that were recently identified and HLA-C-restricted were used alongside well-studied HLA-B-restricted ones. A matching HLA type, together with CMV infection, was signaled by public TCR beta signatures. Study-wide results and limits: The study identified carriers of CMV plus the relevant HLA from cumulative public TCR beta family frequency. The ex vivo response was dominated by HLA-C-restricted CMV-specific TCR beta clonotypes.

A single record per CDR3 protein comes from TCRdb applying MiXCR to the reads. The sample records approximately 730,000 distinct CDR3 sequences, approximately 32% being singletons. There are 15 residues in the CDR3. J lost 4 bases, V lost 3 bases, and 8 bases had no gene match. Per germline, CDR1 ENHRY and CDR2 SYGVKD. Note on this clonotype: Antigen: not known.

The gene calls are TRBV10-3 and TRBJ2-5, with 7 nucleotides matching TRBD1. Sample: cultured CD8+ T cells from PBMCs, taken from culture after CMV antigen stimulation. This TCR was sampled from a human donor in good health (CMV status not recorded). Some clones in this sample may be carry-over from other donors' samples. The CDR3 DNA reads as TGTGCCATCAGTGAATCGACAGGGACGGTAGAGACCCAGTACTTC. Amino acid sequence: CAISESTGTVETQYF.